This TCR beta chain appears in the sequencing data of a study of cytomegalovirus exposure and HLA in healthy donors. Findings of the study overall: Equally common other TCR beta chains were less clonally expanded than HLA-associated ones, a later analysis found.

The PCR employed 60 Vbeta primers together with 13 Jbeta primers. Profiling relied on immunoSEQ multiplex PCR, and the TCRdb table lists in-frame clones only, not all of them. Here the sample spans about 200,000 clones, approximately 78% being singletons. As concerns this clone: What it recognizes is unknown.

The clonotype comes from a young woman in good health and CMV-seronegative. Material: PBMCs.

CDR3 DNA sequence: TGTGCCAGCAGCGTAGGTCAGTCTAGACTAGCCCAAGAGACCCAGTACTTC. It yields the protein CASSVGQSRLAQETQYF. V is TRBV9 and J is TRBJ2-5; 7 bases map to TRBD2. The CDR3 is 17 residues long. Germline CDR1 is SGDLS and CDR2 is YYNGEE. Losses at the gene ends were 0 bases for V and 1 base for J; bases not matched to a gene: 9.